This TCR beta chain is drawn from a study of T cell responses to AZD1222 COVID-19 vaccine. Overall study: Pooled samples include second doses given at about 4 or 12 weeks.

A word on this clone: The antigen is unknown.

General study findings and limits: Baseline seropositivity occurred in only a handful of AZD1222 recipients. Spike-specific TCR breadth and depth went up after people got two AZD1222 doses.

TCRdb's copy holds only in-frame clones and misses some; the assay was immunoSEQ multiplex PCR. The table lists more than 110,000 clones, just under 95% of them singletons. CDR1 and CDR2 from the germline V gene are MNHEY and SVGAGI. The CDR3 is 13 residues long. V shed 5 bases and J 3 bases; nucleotides not matched to a gene: 3. The gene calls are TRBV6-5 and TRBJ2-7, with 8 bases that match TRBD1. The sequencing used peripheral blood, collected on day 0 of AZD1222 vaccination. The clonotype was recovered from an adult in good health. The CDR3 nucleotides read TGTGCCAGCAGTCGGGACAGGAACTACGAGCAGTACTTC. It yields the protein CASSRDRNYEQYF.